This T cell receptor beta chain stems from a study of graft-versus-host responses after intestinal transplantation. The CDR3 spans 14 residues. With 5 bases clipped from V and 3 bases from J, the junction kept 3 bases outside the gene matches. The germline V gene has CDR1 SGHRS and CDR2 YFSETQ. The table came from immunoSEQ multiplex PCR; TCRdb's copy has only in-frame clones and leaves some out. The sample has roughly 110,000 clones, around nine tenths seen once. Comment on this clone: Its specificity is unknown.

The sequenced sample was unstimulated CD4+ T cells sorted from spleen or lymph node cells, obtained before transplant. The chain has TRBV5-1 and TRBJ1-4; 8 bases fit TRBD1. The TCR originated in a human donor who was the organ donor for an intestinal transplant. CDR3 in DNA: TGCGCCAGCAGTCAGGGGGCGCCTAATGAAAAACTGTTTTTT. Translation gives CASSQGAPNEKLFF.